The following is a TCR beta chain sequence with its context. Germline V gene data show CDR1 as SGHDN and CDR2 as FVKESK. The CDR3 has 15 amino acids. The junction had 8 bases not matched to a gene; V was cut back by 2 bases and J by 4 bases. The entry originates in a study of control samples from healthy donors and cancer patients. Sequencing used immunoSEQ multiplex PCR; TCRdb keeps in-frame clones, though not all of them. This table holds 90,000 or so clones, 85% to 90% found once. The receptor's source is a woman aged 60-75 years in good health. This sequence joins TRBV14 and TRBJ2-7; 7 bases align to TRBD1. Sequenced sample: blood. CDR3 protein: CASSQLWDSDYEQYF. Written as DNA, the CDR3 is TGTGCCAGCAGCCAACTCTGGGACAGCGATTACGAGCAGTACTTC.